The clone carrying this T cell receptor beta chain was found a few times. Its antigen is undetermined. Profiled with immunoSEQ multiplex PCR; TCRdb holds only in-frame clones, not every one. The repertoire holds over 200,000 clones, with around four fifths as singletons. This entry is derived from a study of cytomegalovirus exposure and HLA in healthy donors. Regarding the study as a whole: Whilst most TCR sequences proved rare, a subset of public TCRs occurred across many donors. Subsequent analysis showed first-cohort TCR clusters tending to co-occur in 120 validation repertoires. In vitro confirmation showed a few CMV-associated chains to be CMV antigen specific.

V was shortened by 2 bases and J by 4 bases, with 5 bases between the two germline ends. There are 12 residues in the CDR3. CDR1 and CDR2 (germline): ENHRY, SYGVKD. Separate from the 666-subject first cohort, the approximately 120-subject validation cohort was the one that the donors belonged to. This receptor was taken from a woman in her thirties in good health and CMV-seropositive. Sequencing was carried out using PBMCs. This chain uses TRBV10-3 with TRBJ1-1, with D hard to call. The CDR3 nucleotides read TGTGCCATCAGTGAGGGCCCCACTGAAGCTTTCTTT. Its protein is CAISEGPTEAFF.